The 13 T cell receptor beta chains in this list originate from one sample, sequenced in a study of blood T cell repertoires in COVID-19. Here immunoSEQ multiplex PCR was the method, and the copy in TCRdb shows in-frame clones only, minus some. Of some 40,000 clones listed, nearly 80% are singletons. The material sequenced was peripheral blood. These receptors originate from a man in his 70s with acute or convalescent COVID-19.

The genes are TRBV14 and TRBJ1-5, with D perhaps TRBD1 (5 bases). This CDR3 has 13 residues. Germline lookup yields CDR1 SGHDN and CDR2 FVKESK. With 0 bases removed from V and 6 bases from J, the gap between germline ends came to 6 bases. The DNA of the CDR3 is TGTGCCAGCAGCCAAGATAGGGGTCAGCCCCAGCATTTT. It yields the protein CASSQDRGQPQHF.

J is TRBJ1-4 and V is TRBV6-5; D unresolved. CDR1 and CDR2 from the germline V gene are MNHEY and SVGAGI. Deletions cut 7 bases from V and 13 bases from J, with 25 bases between. The CDR3 sequence is 15 residues long. The CDR3 loop reads CASIEPGRGLERLFF. The CDR3 DNA follows: TGTGCCAGCATCGAACCCGGACGGGGTCTTGAGAGACTGTTTTTT.

The chain links TRBV10-2 to TRBJ2-1, with a weak D call TRBD1 (6 bases). V shed 0 bases and J shed 0 bases, with 12 bases lying between them. This CDR3 comprises 17 residues. Germline values: CDR1 WSHSY, CDR2 SAAADI. The CDR3 sequence is CASSESLGAGSYNEQFF. CDR3 in DNA: TGCGCCAGCAGTGAGTCATTGGGGGCGGGCTCCTACAATGAGCAGTTCTTC.

This chain uses TRBV2 with TRBJ2-3; 9 bases match TRBD1. The V and J ends lost 5 bases and 7 bases, in that order; junction bases with no gene match: 7. CDR1 is SNHLY and CDR2 is FYNNEI in the germline V gene. CDR3 length equals 14 residues. As DNA, the CDR3 is TGTGCCAGCAGTCCGGACAGGGGACTACATACGCAGTATTTT. Protein product: CASSPDRGLHTQYF.

The chain is built from TRBV4-1 and TRBJ2-6, with D maybe TRBD1 (6 bases). V gave up 1 base and J gave up 3 bases, with 13 bases separating them. Germline V gives CDR1 MGHRA, CDR2 YSYEKL. The CDR3 is made up of 17 amino acids. Here the CDR3 DNA reads TGCGCCAGCAGCCAAGGCAGGGGATTAAGTGGGGCCAACGTCCTGACTTTC. This encodes CASSQGRGLSGANVLTF.

The chain joins TRBV28 to TRBJ1-5; 7 bases match TRBD1. The CDR3 is 15 amino acids. CDR1 is MDHEN and CDR2 is SYDVKM in the germline V gene. V shed 7 bases, J shed 1 base, and the junction held 7 bases outside the gene matches. CDR3 amino acids: CASKGTVGSNQPQHF. DNA of the CDR3: TGTGCCAGCAAGGGGACAGTCGGAAGCAATCAGCCCCAGCATTTT. The variable domain in full, with the rest retrieved from reference TRBV28 and TRBJ1-5, is DVKVTQSSRYLVKRTGEKVFLECVQDMDHENMFWYRQDPGLGLRLIYFSYDVKMKEKGDIPEGYSVSREKKERFSLILESASTNQTSMYLCASKGTVGSNQPQHFGDGTRLSIL.

The chain carries TRBV4-1 and TRBJ2-7, with D unresolved. The CDR3 extends over 16 amino acids. Trimming took off 4 bases at V and 5 bases at J, with 21 bases between the two ends. Germline lookup yields CDR1 MGHRA and CDR2 YSYEKL. CDR3 residues: CASSPSWPTSDNEQYF. CDR3 DNA sequence: TGCGCCAGCAGCCCATCATGGCCAACCTCCGACAACGAGCAGTACTTC.

The CDR3 nucleotides are TGTGCCAGCAGTACACACTACGAGCAGTACTTC. This codes for CASSTHYEQYF. The chain recombines TRBV6-5 with TRBJ2-7; D gene ambiguous. V was pared by 5 bases and J by 3 bases, with 5 bases between. The CDR3 has 11 residues. From germline, CDR1 is MNHEY and CDR2 SVGAGI.

CDR3 protein: CASSEGGGALETQYF. The CDR3 DNA follows: TGTGCCAGCAGTGAAGGCGGGGGGGCCCTAGAGACCCAGTACTTC. This rearrangement joins TRBV2 to TRBJ2-5; 9 nucleotides match TRBD2. With V trimmed by 1 base and J by 4 bases, 4 bases remained unmatched. CDR1 is SNHLY, CDR2 FYNNEI, per germline. This CDR3 region has 15 residues.

J is TRBJ1-5 and V is TRBV5-6; TRBD1 might be the D (6 bases). CDR3 length: 16 amino acids. V was shortened by 1 base and J by 6 bases, with 17 bases between the two germline ends. Germline loops: CDR1 SGHDT, CDR2 YYEEEE. In nucleotides, the CDR3 is TGTGCCAGCAGCTTGCGAAGCAGGGGAGTTGGTCAGCCCCAGCATTTT. Translated: CASSLRSRGVGQPQHF. Together with reference TRBV5-6 and TRBJ1-5, the CDR3 gives the full variable domain: DAGVTQSPTHLIKTRGQQVTLRCSPKSGHDTVSWYQQALGQGPQFIFQYYEEEERQRGNFPDRFSGHQFPNYSSELNVNALLLGDSALYLCASSLRSRGVGQPQHFGDGTRLSIL.

This rearrangement joins TRBV7-2 to TRBJ2-1; D is undetermined. The CDR3 is 15 amino acids. V was trimmed by 5 bases and J by 2 bases, leaving 13 bases between them. Germline values: CDR1 SGHTA, CDR2 FQGNSA. The CDR3 bases are TGTGCCAGCAGCCCCCCTCCACAGCCCTACAATGAGCAGTTCTTC. Its protein product is CASSPPPQPYNEQFF.

The V and J genes are TRBV7-3 and TRBJ2-5, with 9 bases aligning to TRBD1. CDR3 length: 14 residues. From germline, CDR1 is SGHTA and CDR2 FQGTGA. J lost 4 bases, V lost 5 bases, and 5 bases had no gene match. CDR3 sequence reads: CASSTGTGIETQYF. CDR3 sequence (DNA): TGTGCCAGCAGCACCGGGACAGGGATAGAGACCCAGTACTTC.

The J gene is TRBJ2-6, the V gene TRBV6-4; 11 nucleotides agree with TRBD1. This CDR3 is built from 17 residues. CDR1 is MRHNA and CDR2 is SNTAGT in the germline V gene. After removal of 2 bases from V and 0 bases from J, the junction contained 0 bases not matched to a gene. The CDR3 here is CASSDGTGGSGANVLTF. CDR3 nucleotides: TGTGCCAGCAGTGACGGGACAGGGGGCTCTGGGGCCAACGTCCTGACTTTC.